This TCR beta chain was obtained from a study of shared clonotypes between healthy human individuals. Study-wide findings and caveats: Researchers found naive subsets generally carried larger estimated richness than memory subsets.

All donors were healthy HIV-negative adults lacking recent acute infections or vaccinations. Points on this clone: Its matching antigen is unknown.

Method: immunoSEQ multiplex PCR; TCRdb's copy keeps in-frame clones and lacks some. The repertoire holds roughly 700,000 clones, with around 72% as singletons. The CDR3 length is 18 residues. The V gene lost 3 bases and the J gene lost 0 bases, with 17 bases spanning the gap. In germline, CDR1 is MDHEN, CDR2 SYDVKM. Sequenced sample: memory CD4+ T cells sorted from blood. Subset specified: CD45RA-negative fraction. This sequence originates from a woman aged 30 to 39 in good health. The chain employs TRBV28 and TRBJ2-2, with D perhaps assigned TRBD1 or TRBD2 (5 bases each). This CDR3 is CASSFGRYGAPNTGELFF. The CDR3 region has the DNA TGTGCCAGCAGTTTTGGGCGGTACGGGGCCCCGAACACCGGGGAGCTGTTTTTT.